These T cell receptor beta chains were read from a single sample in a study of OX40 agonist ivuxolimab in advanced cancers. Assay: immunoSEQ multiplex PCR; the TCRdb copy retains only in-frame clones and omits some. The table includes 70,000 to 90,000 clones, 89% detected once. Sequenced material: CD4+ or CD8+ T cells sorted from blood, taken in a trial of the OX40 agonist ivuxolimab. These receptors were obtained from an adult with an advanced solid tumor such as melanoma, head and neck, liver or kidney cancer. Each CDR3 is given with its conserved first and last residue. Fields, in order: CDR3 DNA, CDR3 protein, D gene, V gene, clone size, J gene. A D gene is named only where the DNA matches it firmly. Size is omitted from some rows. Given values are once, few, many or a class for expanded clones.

cdr3_nt: TGTGCCAGCAAGGTCCAGGAAAACACTGAAGCTTTCTTT
cdr3_aa: CASKVQENTEAFF
d_call: -
v_call: TRBV6-4
clone_size: once
j_call: TRBJ1-1

cdr3_nt: TGTGCCAGCTCGCCCCGTGAAACCGCAACTAATGAAAAACTGTTTTTT
cdr3_aa: CASSPRETATNEKLFF
d_call: -
v_call: TRBV18
clone_size: -
j_call: TRBJ1-4

cdr3_nt: TGTGCCAGTAGTACCGACAAGGCCTATGGCTACACCTTC
cdr3_aa: CASSTDKAYGYTF
d_call: -
v_call: TRBV19
clone_size: few
j_call: TRBJ1-2

cdr3_nt: TGTGCCAGCATGTTAAGCGGGAGGGTCAATGAGCAGTTCTTC
cdr3_aa: CASMLSGRVNEQFF
d_call: TRBD2
v_call: TRBV6-1
clone_size: -
j_call: TRBJ2-1

cdr3_nt: TGCAGCGTTGAATGGGTGGACAGGCCGACTGAAGCTTTCTTT
cdr3_aa: CSVEWVDRPTEAFF
d_call: TRBD1
v_call: TRBV29-1
clone_size: -
j_call: TRBJ1-1

cdr3_nt: TGTGCCAGCAGCTTGGTAGGGGAAGCTTTCTTT
cdr3_aa: CASSLVGEAFF
d_call: -
v_call: TRBV5-8
clone_size: -
j_call: TRBJ1-1

cdr3_nt: TGTGCCAGCAGCCGGGACAGAGTGCGCTACACCTTC
cdr3_aa: CASSRDRVRYTF
d_call: TRBD1
v_call: TRBV14
clone_size: -
j_call: TRBJ1-2

cdr3_nt: TGTGCCAGCAGCTTACGGGGGACAGGGTTGGAAGAGACCCAGTACTTC
cdr3_aa: CASSLRGTGLEETQYF
d_call: TRBD1
v_call: TRBV7-8
clone_size: -
j_call: TRBJ2-5

cdr3_nt: TGTGCCAGCAGTGGGGCGCGGACACAAGAGACCCAGTACTTC
cdr3_aa: CASSGARTQETQYF
d_call: -
v_call: TRBV25-1
clone_size: -
j_call: TRBJ2-5

cdr3_nt: TGTGCCAGCAGCTCAACCGGACTCCAAGGGCAGCCCCAGCATTTT
cdr3_aa: CASSSTGLQGQPQHF
d_call: -
v_call: TRBV7-2
clone_size: once
j_call: TRBJ1-5

cdr3_nt: TGTGCCTGCGGGACCGGGGAGCTGTTTTTT
cdr3_aa: CACGTGELFF
d_call: -
v_call: TRBV6-5
clone_size: once
j_call: TRBJ2-2

cdr3_nt: TGTGCCAGCAGCTTTCCTGGGGGCTTTCAGCCCCAGCATTTT
cdr3_aa: CASSFPGGFQPQHF
d_call: -
v_call: TRBV7-2
clone_size: once
j_call: TRBJ1-5

cdr3_nt: TGTGCCAGCAGAGGGACAGGGTCCCCGAACACTGAAGCTTTCTTT
cdr3_aa: CASRGTGSPNTEAFF
d_call: TRBD1
v_call: TRBV5-4
clone_size: -
j_call: TRBJ1-1

cdr3_nt: TGCGCCAGCGGATATAGACAGGGGAGGGAAGGCTATGGCTACACCTTC
cdr3_aa: CASGYRQGREGYGYTF
d_call: TRBD1
v_call: TRBV10-2
clone_size: -
j_call: TRBJ1-2

cdr3_nt: TGTGCCAGCAGAATCCGACAGGGTAATTCACCCCTCCACTTT
cdr3_aa: CASRIRQGNSPLHF
d_call: TRBD1
v_call: TRBV6-5
clone_size: -
j_call: TRBJ1-6

cdr3_nt: TGTGCCAGTGGGGACAGGACAATCACGGGCTACGAGCAGTACTTC
cdr3_aa: CASGDRTITGYEQYF
d_call: TRBD1
v_call: TRBV19
clone_size: -
j_call: TRBJ2-7

cdr3_nt: TGCGCCAGCAGTTTGGACACCAGCTCCTACGAGCAGTACTTC
cdr3_aa: CASSLDTSSYEQYF
d_call: -
v_call: TRBV10-1
clone_size: -
j_call: TRBJ2-7

cdr3_nt: TGTGCCAGCAGCTTAGGGTCAGGCTACTCTGGAAACACCATATATTTT
cdr3_aa: CASSLGSGYSGNTIYF
d_call: -
v_call: TRBV7-9
clone_size: -
j_call: TRBJ1-3

cdr3_nt: TGTGCCAGCAGGCCTTTGACGGGGAACTATGGCTACACCTTC
cdr3_aa: CASRPLTGNYGYTF
d_call: -
v_call: TRBV2
clone_size: -
j_call: TRBJ1-2

cdr3_nt: TGTGCCAGCAGTTCCCCATTACAGGGGGATAATTCACCCCTCCACTTT
cdr3_aa: CASSSPLQGDNSPLHF
d_call: TRBD1
v_call: TRBV27
clone_size: once
j_call: TRBJ1-6

cdr3_nt: TGTGCCAGTAGTATCCCGGGAGGAGCATTCAATGAGCAGTTCTTC
cdr3_aa: CASSIPGGAFNEQFF
d_call: TRBD2
v_call: TRBV19
clone_size: -
j_call: TRBJ2-1

cdr3_nt: TGCGCCAGCAGTGAGTCTAGGACAGGGACCGAGCAGTACTTC
cdr3_aa: CASSESRTGTEQYF
d_call: TRBD1
v_call: TRBV10-2
clone_size: -
j_call: TRBJ2-7

cdr3_nt: TGTGCCTGGGTCCGCCTAGCGGGAGCCGAGACCCAGTACTTC
cdr3_aa: CAWVRLAGAETQYF
d_call: TRBD2
v_call: TRBV30
clone_size: -
j_call: TRBJ2-5

cdr3_nt: TGTGCCAGTAGTTGGGGACAGGGGGAGACCCAGTACTTC
cdr3_aa: CASSWGQGETQYF
d_call: TRBD1
v_call: TRBV19
clone_size: -
j_call: TRBJ2-5

cdr3_nt: TGTGCCAGCAGCCTACGAATGGACAGGGTAGGGACCCAGTACTTC
cdr3_aa: CASSLRMDRVGTQYF
d_call: TRBD1
v_call: TRBV7-9
clone_size: -
j_call: TRBJ2-5

cdr3_nt: TGTGCCACCAGCAGAGAGGGACAGGGTGGTCAGCCCCAGCATTTT
cdr3_aa: CATSREGQGGQPQHF
d_call: TRBD1
v_call: TRBV15
clone_size: -
j_call: TRBJ1-5

cdr3_nt: TGTGCCAGTAGTATAGGGACAGGGTTAAGCAATGAGCAGTTCTTC
cdr3_aa: CASSIGTGLSNEQFF
d_call: TRBD1
v_call: TRBV19
clone_size: -
j_call: TRBJ2-1

cdr3_nt: TGTGCCAGCAGCTTGGAACCGATGCAGCCCCAGCATTTT
cdr3_aa: CASSLEPMQPQHF
d_call: -
v_call: TRBV5-8
clone_size: -
j_call: TRBJ1-5

cdr3_nt: TGTGCCAGCTTTGGAGCGGGAGCTAGTTTGACAGATACGCAGTATTTT
cdr3_aa: CASFGAGASLTDTQYF
d_call: TRBD2
v_call: TRBV18
clone_size: -
j_call: TRBJ2-3

cdr3_nt: TGCGCCAGCAGCTTCGGACAGGGGGACCTCTACGAGCAGTACTTC
cdr3_aa: CASSFGQGDLYEQYF
d_call: TRBD1
v_call: TRBV5-1
clone_size: -
j_call: TRBJ2-7

cdr3_nt: TGTGCCAGCAGCGTAGGTCCGGCAGGGGGGAACACTGAAGCTTTCTTT
cdr3_aa: CASSVGPAGGNTEAFF
d_call: TRBD1
v_call: TRBV9
clone_size: -
j_call: TRBJ1-1

cdr3_nt: TGTGCCTGGAGTGGGGGACAGGGGGGAGCCAAAAACATTCAGTACTTC
cdr3_aa: CAWSGGQGGAKNIQYF
d_call: TRBD1
v_call: TRBV30
clone_size: -
j_call: TRBJ2-4

cdr3_nt: TGTGCCAGTACTTCAACTAGCGGGAGTTACAATGAGCAGTTCTTC
cdr3_aa: CASTSTSGSYNEQFF
d_call: TRBD2
v_call: TRBV19
clone_size: -
j_call: TRBJ2-1

cdr3_nt: TGTGCCTGGAGTGGACAGTACAATGAGCAGTTCTTC
cdr3_aa: CAWSGQYNEQFF
d_call: -
v_call: TRBV30
clone_size: -
j_call: TRBJ2-1

cdr3_nt: TGTGCCAGCTCACCTCTAGAGGCCTCCAATCAGCCCCAGCATTTT
cdr3_aa: CASSPLEASNQPQHF
d_call: -
v_call: TRBV18
clone_size: -
j_call: TRBJ1-5

cdr3_nt: TGTGCCAGCAGCTTAGGACTAGCGGGAGGAGGAACAGATACGCAGTATTTT
cdr3_aa: CASSLGLAGGGTDTQYF
d_call: TRBD2
v_call: TRBV7-2
clone_size: -
j_call: TRBJ2-3

cdr3_nt: TGTGCCAGTAGTATAAGGACAGGGTTATCCTACGAGCAGTACTTC
cdr3_aa: CASSIRTGLSYEQYF
d_call: TRBD1
v_call: TRBV19
clone_size: -
j_call: TRBJ2-7

cdr3_nt: TGCGCCAGCAGTTCGGGGACTAGCGGGACCTACGAGCAGTACTTC
cdr3_aa: CASSSGTSGTYEQYF
d_call: TRBD2
v_call: TRBV10-1
clone_size: -
j_call: TRBJ2-7

cdr3_nt: TGTGCCAGCAGCCCGGACAGGAACTATGGCTACACCTTC
cdr3_aa: CASSPDRNYGYTF
d_call: TRBD1
v_call: TRBV7-2
clone_size: -
j_call: TRBJ1-2

cdr3_nt: TGTGCTAGTGGTTTGAGCGTAAGAATTCGAGATGAGCAGTTCTTC
cdr3_aa: CASGLSVRIRDEQFF
d_call: -
v_call: TRBV12-5
clone_size: few
j_call: TRBJ2-1

cdr3_nt: TGTGCCAGCAGCGTAGTGCAGGTCGGGGAGCTGTTTTTT
cdr3_aa: CASSVVQVGELFF
d_call: -
v_call: TRBV9
clone_size: -
j_call: TRBJ2-2

cdr3_nt: TGTGCCAGCACTTCGGGACTGGGCTACGAGCAGTACTTC
cdr3_aa: CASTSGLGYEQYF
d_call: -
v_call: TRBV2
clone_size: -
j_call: TRBJ2-7

cdr3_nt: TGTGCCGTACTAGCACGGGGCGAGCAGTACTTC
cdr3_aa: CAVLARGEQYF
d_call: -
v_call: TRBV10-3
clone_size: -
j_call: TRBJ2-7

cdr3_nt: TGTGCCAGCAGCTTGGAGGGACTAGCGGGACCTATGAGTCAAGAGACCCAGTACTTC
cdr3_aa: CASSLEGLAGPMSQETQYF
d_call: TRBD2
v_call: TRBV5-6
clone_size: -
j_call: TRBJ2-5

cdr3_nt: TGCGCCAGCAGCGTTAACGGGCATTCCCGCGGTGGCTACACCTTC
cdr3_aa: CASSVNGHSRGGYTF
d_call: -
v_call: TRBV5-1
clone_size: -
j_call: TRBJ1-2

cdr3_nt: TGTGCCATCAGTGTGACGGGACAGGGGAGGGCCGGGGAGCTGTTTTTT
cdr3_aa: CAISVTGQGRAGELFF
d_call: TRBD1
v_call: TRBV10-3
clone_size: -
j_call: TRBJ2-2

cdr3_nt: TGTGCCAGCAGACGCGCCGTCTACGAGCAGTACTTC
cdr3_aa: CASRRAVYEQYF
d_call: -
v_call: TRBV6-1
clone_size: -
j_call: TRBJ2-7

cdr3_nt: TGTGCCAGCTCCGGCGGGAGGACGGAGACCCAGTACTTC
cdr3_aa: CASSGGRTETQYF
d_call: TRBD2
v_call: TRBV6-5
clone_size: -
j_call: TRBJ2-5

cdr3_nt: TGTGCCAGCAGTAGAGACAGTTACACTGAAGCTTTCTTT
cdr3_aa: CASSRDSYTEAFF
d_call: -
v_call: TRBV7-9
clone_size: -
j_call: TRBJ1-1

cdr3_nt: TGTGCCAGCAGTGAAGGGGCAGGGGGAGAGACCCAGTACTTC
cdr3_aa: CASSEGAGGETQYF
d_call: TRBD1
v_call: TRBV6-1
clone_size: once
j_call: TRBJ2-5

cdr3_nt: TGTGCCAGCAGTTACCGGGCTAGCGGGAGCTACGAGCAGTACTTC
cdr3_aa: CASSYRASGSYEQYF
d_call: TRBD2
v_call: TRBV6-5
clone_size: few
j_call: TRBJ2-7

cdr3_nt: TGTGCCAGCAGTTTACGGGCAGGGGTCAATCAGCCCCAGCATTTT
cdr3_aa: CASSLRAGVNQPQHF
d_call: -
v_call: TRBV27
clone_size: -
j_call: TRBJ1-5

cdr3_nt: TGTGCCAGCAGCTTCCCGGGACTAGCGGGTTCGGGTCTCAATGAGCAGTTCTTC
cdr3_aa: CASSFPGLAGSGLNEQFF
d_call: TRBD2
v_call: TRBV5-8
clone_size: -
j_call: TRBJ2-1

cdr3_nt: TGTGCCAGCAGCTTGGAAGGGACTAAGAACTACGAGCAGTACTTC
cdr3_aa: CASSLEGTKNYEQYF
d_call: TRBD2
v_call: TRBV5-5
clone_size: few
j_call: TRBJ2-7

cdr3_nt: TGTGCCAGCATTCCCGGTCTCGGGTTGGGCTACGAGCAGTACTTC
cdr3_aa: CASIPGLGLGYEQYF
d_call: -
v_call: TRBV6-1
clone_size: -
j_call: TRBJ2-7

cdr3_nt: TGTGCCAGCAGCTCGGGACAGTACCAAGAGACCCAGTACTTC
cdr3_aa: CASSSGQYQETQYF
d_call: TRBD1
v_call: TRBV7-9
clone_size: -
j_call: TRBJ2-5

cdr3_nt: TGCGCCAGCAGCTCAATGGACCCCCGTCAAGAGACCCAGTACTTC
cdr3_aa: CASSSMDPRQETQYF
d_call: -
v_call: TRBV5-1
clone_size: -
j_call: TRBJ2-5

cdr3_nt: TGTGCCAGCTCACAGGGACAGGGGCCCTACGAGCAGTACTTC
cdr3_aa: CASSQGQGPYEQYF
d_call: TRBD1
v_call: TRBV18
clone_size: -
j_call: TRBJ2-7